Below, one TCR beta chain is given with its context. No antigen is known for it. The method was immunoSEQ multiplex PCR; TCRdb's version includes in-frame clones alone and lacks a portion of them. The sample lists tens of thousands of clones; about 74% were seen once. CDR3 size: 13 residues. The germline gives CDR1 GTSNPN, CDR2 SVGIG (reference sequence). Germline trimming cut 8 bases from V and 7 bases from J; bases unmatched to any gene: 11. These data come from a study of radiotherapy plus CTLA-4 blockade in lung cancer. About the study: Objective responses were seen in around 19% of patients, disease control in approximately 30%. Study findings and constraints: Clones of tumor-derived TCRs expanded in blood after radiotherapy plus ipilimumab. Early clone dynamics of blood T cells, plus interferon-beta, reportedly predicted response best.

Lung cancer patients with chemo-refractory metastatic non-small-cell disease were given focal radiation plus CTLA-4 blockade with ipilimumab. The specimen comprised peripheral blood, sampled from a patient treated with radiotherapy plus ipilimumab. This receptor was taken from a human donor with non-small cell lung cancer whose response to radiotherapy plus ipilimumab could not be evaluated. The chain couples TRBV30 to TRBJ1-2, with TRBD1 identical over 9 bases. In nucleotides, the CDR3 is TGTGCCGGGACTTGGACAGGGGCGGGTGGCTACACCTTC. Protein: CAGTWTGAGGYTF.